This T cell receptor (beta chain) was recorded in a study of blood T cell repertoires in COVID-19. Profiled with immunoSEQ multiplex PCR; TCRdb holds only in-frame clones, not every one. The sample lists approximately 250,000 clones, around 80% occurring once. Germline V CDR1 and CDR2: SEHNR, FQNEAQ (reference sequence). Trimming took 5 bases from V and 2 from J, leaving 7 bases between them. The CDR3 is 13 amino acids. V usage is TRBV7-9 and J usage is TRBJ1-5; D call uncertain. The sample was PBMCs or T cells enriched from blood (not recorded which). This clonotype was sampled from a man in his thirties or forties with acute COVID-19. The chain's CDR3 is CASSPPGNQPQHF. The CDR3 DNA reads as TGTGCCAGCAGCCCCCCGGGCAATCAGCCCCAGCATTTT. The full variable domain, rest sourced from reference TRBV7-9 and TRBJ1-5, is DTGVSQNPRHKITKRGQNVTFRCDPISEHNRLYWYRQTLGQGPEFLTYFQNEAQLEKSRLLSDRFSAERPKGSFSTLEIQRTEQGDSAMYLCASSPPGNQPQHFGDGTRLSIL.